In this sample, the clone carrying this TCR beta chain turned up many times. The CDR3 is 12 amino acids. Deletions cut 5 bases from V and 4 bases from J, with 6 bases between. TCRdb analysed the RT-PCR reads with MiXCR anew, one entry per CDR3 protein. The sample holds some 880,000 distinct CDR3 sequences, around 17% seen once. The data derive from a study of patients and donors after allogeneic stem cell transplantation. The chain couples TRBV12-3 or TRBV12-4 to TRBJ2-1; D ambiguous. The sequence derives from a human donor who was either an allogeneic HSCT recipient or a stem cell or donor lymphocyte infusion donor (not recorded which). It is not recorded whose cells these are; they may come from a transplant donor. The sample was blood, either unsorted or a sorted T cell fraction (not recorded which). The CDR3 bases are TGTGCCAGCAGTACCCGTTACAATGAGCAGTTCTTC. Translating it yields CASSTRYNEQFF.